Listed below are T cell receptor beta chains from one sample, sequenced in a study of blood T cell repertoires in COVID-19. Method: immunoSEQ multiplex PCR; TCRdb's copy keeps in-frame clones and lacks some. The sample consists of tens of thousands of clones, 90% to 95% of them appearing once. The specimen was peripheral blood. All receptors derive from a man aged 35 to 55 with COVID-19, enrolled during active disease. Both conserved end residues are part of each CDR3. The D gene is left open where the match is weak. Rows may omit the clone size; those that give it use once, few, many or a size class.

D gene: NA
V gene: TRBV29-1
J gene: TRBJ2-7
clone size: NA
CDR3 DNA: TGCAGCGCCGGGGTGGAGGGAGAGAAGCAGTACTTC
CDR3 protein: CSAGVEGEKQYF

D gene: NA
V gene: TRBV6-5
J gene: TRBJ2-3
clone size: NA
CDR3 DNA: TGTGCCAGCTCAGGTAGCACAGATACGCAGTATTTT
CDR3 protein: CASSGSTDTQYF

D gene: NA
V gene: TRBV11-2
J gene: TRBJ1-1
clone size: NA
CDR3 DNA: TGTGCCAGCAGCTTAGATCACGATAAAGGGGCGGCTTTCTTT
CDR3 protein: CASSLDHDKGAAFF

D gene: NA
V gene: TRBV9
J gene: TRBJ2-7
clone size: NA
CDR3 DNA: TGTGCCAGCAGCGAGAGAGGGGGGACAGCCAACAAGCAGTACTTC
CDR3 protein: CASSERGGTANKQYF

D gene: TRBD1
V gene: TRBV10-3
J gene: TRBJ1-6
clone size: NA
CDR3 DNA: TGTGCCATCAAGGGGACAGGGGGCGAGGAGACACCCCTCCACTTT
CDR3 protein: CAIKGTGGEETPLHF

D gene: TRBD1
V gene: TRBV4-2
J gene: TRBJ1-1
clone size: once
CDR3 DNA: TGTGCCAGCAGCCAAGAGGGACAGGTCAGCTGGAAGAACACTGAAGCTTTCTTT
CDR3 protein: CASSQEGQVSWKNTEAFF

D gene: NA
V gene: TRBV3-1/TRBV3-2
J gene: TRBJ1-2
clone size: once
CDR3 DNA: TGTGCCAGCAGCCCCAGATACGACAGCCCTTATGGCTACACCTTC
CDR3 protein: CASSPRYDSPYGYTF

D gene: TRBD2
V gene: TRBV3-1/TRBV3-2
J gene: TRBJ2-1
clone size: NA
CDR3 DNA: TGTGCCAGCAGCCTACGACTAGCGGGGGAGAACAATGAGCAGTTCTTC
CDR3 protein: CASSLRLAGENNEQFF

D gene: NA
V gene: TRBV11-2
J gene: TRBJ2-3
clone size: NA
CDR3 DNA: TGTGCCAGCAGCATTTCCCCGGTCACAGATACGCAGTATTTT
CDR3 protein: CASSISPVTDTQYF

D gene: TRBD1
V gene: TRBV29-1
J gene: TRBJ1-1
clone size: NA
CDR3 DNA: TGCAGCGTTGAAGTTGCCCCAGGGGGTGGGGCTTTCTTT
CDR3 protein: CSVEVAPGGGAFF

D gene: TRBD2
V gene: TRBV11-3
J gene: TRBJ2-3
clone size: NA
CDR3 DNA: TGTGCCAGCAGCCCAACTAGCGTCAGATCAGATACGCAGTATTTT
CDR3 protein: CASSPTSVRSDTQYF

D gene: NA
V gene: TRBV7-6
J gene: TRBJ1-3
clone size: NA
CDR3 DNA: TGTGCCAGCAAACCACAGACCGCTGGAAACACCATATATTTT
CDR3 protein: CASKPQTAGNTIYF

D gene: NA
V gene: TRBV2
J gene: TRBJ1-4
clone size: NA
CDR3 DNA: TGTGCCAGCAGCCCCCTACAGGGAAGTAATGAAAAACTGTTTTTT
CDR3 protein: CASSPLQGSNEKLFF

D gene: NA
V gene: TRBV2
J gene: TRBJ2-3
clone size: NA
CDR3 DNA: TGTGCCAGCAGGCGAGGGTGGGACAAAAGCACAGATACGCAGTATTTT
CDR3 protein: CASRRGWDKSTDTQYF

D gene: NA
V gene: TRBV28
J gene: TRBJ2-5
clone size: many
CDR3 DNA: TGTGCCAGCAGCACCGGGACAATTCTATACCAAGAGACCCAGTACTTC
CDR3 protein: CASSTGTILYQETQYF

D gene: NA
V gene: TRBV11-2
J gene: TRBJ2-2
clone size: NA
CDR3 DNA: TGTGCCAGCAGCTTTGGTAGCACCGGGGAGCTGTTTTTT
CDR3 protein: CASSFGSTGELFF